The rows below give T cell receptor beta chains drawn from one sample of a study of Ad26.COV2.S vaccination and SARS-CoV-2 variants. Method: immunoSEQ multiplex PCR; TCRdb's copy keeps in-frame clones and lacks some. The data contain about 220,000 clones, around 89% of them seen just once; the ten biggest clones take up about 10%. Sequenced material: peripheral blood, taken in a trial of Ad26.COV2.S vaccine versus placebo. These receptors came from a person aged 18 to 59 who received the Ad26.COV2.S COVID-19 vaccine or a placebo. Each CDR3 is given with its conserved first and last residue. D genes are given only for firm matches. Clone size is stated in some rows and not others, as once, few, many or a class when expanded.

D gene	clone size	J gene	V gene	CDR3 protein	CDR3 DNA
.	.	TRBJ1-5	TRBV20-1	CSASLTLVDQPQHF	TGCAGTGCTAGTCTAACCCTGGTTGATCAGCCCCAGCATTTT
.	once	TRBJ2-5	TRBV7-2	CASSLVVQETQYF	TGTGCCAGCAGCTTAGTGGTCCAAGAGACCCAGTACTTC
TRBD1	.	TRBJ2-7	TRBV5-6	CASSLQGAKSYEQYF	TGTGCCAGCAGCTTGCAGGGGGCAAAATCCTACGAGCAGTACTTC
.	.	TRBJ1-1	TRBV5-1	CASSPTGLNTEAFF	TGCGCCAGCAGTCCGACAGGACTTAACACTGAAGCTTTCTTT
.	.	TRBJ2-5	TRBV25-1	CASSAAVVPYQETQYF	TGTGCCAGCAGTGCCGCGGTAGTCCCCTACCAAGAGACCCAGTACTTC
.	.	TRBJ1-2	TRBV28	CASSLRGRRIYGYTF	TGTGCCAGCAGCCTCCGCGGCAGAAGAATCTATGGCTACACCTTC
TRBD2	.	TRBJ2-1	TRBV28	CASSSPSGRELLYNEQFF	TGTGCCAGCAGTTCTCCTAGCGGGAGGGAACTTTTATACAATGAGCAGTTCTTC
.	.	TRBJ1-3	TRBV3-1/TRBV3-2	CASSQEIASGNTIYF	TGTGCCAGCAGCCAAGAGATAGCCTCTGGAAACACCATATATTTT
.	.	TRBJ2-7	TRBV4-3	CASSQVEGFEQYF	TGCGCCAGCAGCCAAGTGGAGGGATTCGAGCAGTACTTC
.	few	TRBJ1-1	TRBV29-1	CSVEDGGYTEAFF	TGCAGCGTTGAAGATGGGGGGTACACTGAAGCTTTCTTT
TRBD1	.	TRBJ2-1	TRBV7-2	CASSSDRGSYNEQFF	TGTGCCAGCAGCTCAGACAGGGGCTCCTACAATGAGCAGTTCTTC
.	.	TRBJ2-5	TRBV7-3	CASSRVPSETQYF	TGTGCCAGCAGCCGGGTCCCTTCAGAGACCCAGTACTTC
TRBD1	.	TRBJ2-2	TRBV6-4	CASRTDRGDTGELFF	TGTGCCAGCAGAACGGACAGGGGAGACACCGGGGAGCTGTTTTTT
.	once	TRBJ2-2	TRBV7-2	CASVVQLNTGELFF	TGTGCCAGCGTCGTTCAGTTGAACACCGGGGAGCTGTTTTTT
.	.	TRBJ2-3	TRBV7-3	CASSLSQNTDTQYF	TGTGCCAGCAGCTTGTCACAGAACACAGATACGCAGTATTTT
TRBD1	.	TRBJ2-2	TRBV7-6	CASSFGQANTGELFF	TGTGCCAGCAGCTTTGGACAGGCGAACACCGGGGAGCTGTTTTTT
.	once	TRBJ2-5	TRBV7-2	CASSSARGTETQYF	TGTGCCAGCAGCTCGGCGAGGGGAACGGAGACCCAGTACTTC
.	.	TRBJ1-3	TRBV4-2	CASSQDLGAGGNTIYF	TGTGCCAGCAGCCAAGACCTGGGGGCTGGGGGAAACACCATATATTTT